Shown below are 29 T cell receptor beta chains from a single sample sequenced in a study of blood T cell repertoires in COVID-19. Using immunoSEQ multiplex PCR, the repertoire was profiled, and TCRdb retains in-frame clones only, with some absent. Among about 23,000 clones, roughly 89% were seen once, and the ten largest hold 9.5% to 15%. Material for sequencing was peripheral blood. Receptor source: an elderly woman with active or convalescent COVID-19.

J is TRBJ2-5 and V is TRBV27, with 13 bases matching TRBD2. V lost 5 bases to trimming and J lost 2 bases; unmatched junction nucleotides: 5. The CDR3 runs to 16 residues. The germline V gene encodes CDR1 MNHEY and CDR2 SMNVEV (reference sequence). The CDR3 nucleotides are TGTGCCAGCAGTCCTACTAGCGGGGGGGGGCAAGAGACCCAGTACTTC. As protein: CASSPTSGGGQETQYF.

The chain couples TRBV10-3 to TRBJ2-5; no clear D gene. CDR1 is ENHRY and CDR2 is SYGVKD in the germline V gene. The CDR3 is 10 amino acids. The CDR3 region is CAVGQETQYF. CDR3 nucleotides: TGTGCGGTCGGCCAAGAGACCCAGTACTTC.

The V gene is TRBV5-1, the J gene TRBJ1-1; 8 nucleotides agree with TRBD1. Germline assignment: CDR1 SGHRS and CDR2 YFSETQ. V gave up 0 bases and J gave up 4 bases; unmatched junction bases: 5. The CDR3 consists of 15 residues. In DNA form, the CDR3 reads TGCGCCAGCAGCTTGGATCAGGGGGCCGGCACTGAAGCTTTCTTT. It is translated as CASSLDQGAGTEAFF. The whole variable domain, remainder taken from reference TRBV5-1 and TRBJ1-1, is KAGVTQTPRYLIKTRGQQVTLSCSPISGHRSVSWYQQTPGQGLQFLFEYFSETQRNKGNFPGRFSGRQFSNSRSEMNVSTLELGDSALYLCASSLDQGAGTEAFFGQGTRLTVV.

The rearrangement uses TRBV10-1 and TRBJ1-5, with 7 nucleotides matching TRBD1. CDR3 size: 18 residues. In germline, CDR1 is WNHNN, CDR2 SYGVQD (reference sequence). V was clipped by 6 bases and J by 0 bases; unmatched bases: 14. The CDR3 nucleotides read TGCGCCAGCAGGACACAGGGGTCAACGATCTATAGCAATCAGCCCCAGCATTTT. Protein: CASRTQGSTIYSNQPQHF.

In DNA form, the CDR3 reads TGTGCCAGCAGGACAGCTTTGACTAGCGGGAGCACCGGGGAGCTGTTTTTT. This translates into CASRTALTSGSTGELFF. The chain uses TRBV2 and TRBJ2-2, with 12 bases matching TRBD2. V gave up 6 bases and J gave up 4 bases; unmatched junction bases: 9. Germline V gene lookup returns CDR1 SNHLY and CDR2 FYNNEI. The CDR3 is made up of 17 amino acids.

The sample holds one count of this clone. This chain connects TRBV14 to TRBJ2-7; 7 positions agree with TRBD1. The CDR3 extends over 16 amino acids. Germline trimming cut 6 bases from V and 0 bases from J; bases unmatched to any gene: 11. Germline values: CDR1 SGHDN, CDR2 FVKESK. CDR3 sequence: CASRRTGVGPSYEQYF. CDR3 nucleotide sequence: TGTGCCAGCAGACGGACAGGTGTCGGACCCTCCTACGAGCAGTACTTC.

This clone turned up a few times. The chain joins TRBV3-1 (or the pseudogene TRBV3-2) to TRBJ1-2, with D possibly TRBD1 on 5 matching bases. V was trimmed by 4 bases and J by 5 bases, leaving 11 bases between them. The CDR3 consists of 13 residues. CDR1 is LGHDT, CDR2 YNNKEL, per germline (reference sequence). The CDR3: CASSPGMVYGYTF. The CDR3 DNA sequence: TGTGCCAGCAGCCCAGGGATGGTGTATGGCTACACCTTC.

The CDR3 reads CAWSLTSVLNEQFF. Here the CDR3 DNA reads TGTGCCTGGAGTCTGACTAGTGTTCTCAATGAGCAGTTCTTC. The chain carries TRBV30 and TRBJ2-1; D possibly corresponds to TRBD2 (6 bases). The CDR3 covers 14 residues. Trimming removed 2 bases at V and 6 bases at J, with 14 bases between. Germline CDR1 reads GTSNPN; CDR2 reads SVGIG (reference sequence).

This sequence joins TRBV14 and TRBJ1-4; unclear D gene. Per the germline V gene, CDR1 is SGHDN and CDR2 is FVKESK. This CDR3 spans 14 amino acids. With 4 bases removed from V and 3 bases from J, the gap between germline ends came to 9 bases. CDR3 bases: TGTGCCAGCAGCCCTTTATACTCTAATGAAAAACTGTTTTTT. It specifies CASSPLYSNEKLFF.

This chain uses TRBV5-1 with TRBJ2-7; D perhaps matches TRBD1 (6 bases). CDR1 and CDR2 from the germline V gene are SGHRS and YFSETQ. The germline V and J ends were trimmed by 4 bases and 0 bases, with 14 bases remaining between them. This CDR3 comprises 15 residues. Here the CDR3 reads CASSILTGTSYEQYF. DNA of the CDR3: TGCGCCAGCAGCATACTGACAGGCACCTCCTACGAGCAGTACTTC. The full variable domain, completed using reference TRBV5-1 and TRBJ2-7, is KAGVTQTPRYLIKTRGQQVTLSCSPISGHRSVSWYQQTPGQGLQFLFEYFSETQRNKGNFPGRFSGRQFSNSRSEMNVSTLELGDSALYLCASSILTGTSYEQYFGPGTRLTVT.

Remarks on this clone: A read error may produce the germline difference seen at one junction end. This rearrangement joins TRBV7-7 to TRBJ2-3, with 9 bases fitting TRBD1. The CDR3 spans 20 residues. Germline assignment: CDR1 SSHAT and CDR2 FNYEAQ (reference sequence). Here the CDR3 reads CASSLVFAGLGTGTSDTQYF. The CDR3 bases are TGTGCTAGCAGCTTAGTTTTCGCTGGGTTGGGGACAGGGACGAGTGATACGCAGTATTTT.

This clone was found a few times. V and J are TRBV18 and TRBJ2-2, with D perhaps TRBD2 (5 bases). Between the trimmed V and J ends, which lost 2 bases and 2 bases, there was a span of 18 bases. The CDR3 sequence is 18 residues long. Germline V CDR1 and CDR2: KGHSH, LQKENI. CDR3 sequence: CASSPFLRPGINTGELFF. The CDR3 region has the DNA TGTGCCAGCTCACCATTTCTTCGGCCGGGAATTAACACCGGGGAGCTGTTTTTT.

The chain employs TRBV5-1 and TRBJ2-1, with a possible D match to TRBD2 (6 bases). V was clipped by 0 bases and J by 7 bases, with 8 bases between them. Germline CDR1 is SGHRS and CDR2 is YFSETQ. The CDR3 covers 13 residues. CDR3 nucleotides: TGCGCCAGCAGCTTGGGACTAGGTAATGAGCAGTTCTTC. It yields the protein CASSLGLGNEQFF.

V gene TRBV23-1 combines with J gene TRBJ2-5; TRBD1 matches at 7 bases. TRBV23-1 is an ORF; its function is uncertain. Unmatched junction bases numbered 14, after V lost 4 bases and J lost 0 bases. The CDR3 covers 18 residues. CDR3 protein: CASSRSEGASSYQETQYF. The CDR3 nucleotides read TGCGCCAGCAGTCGATCCGAGGGGGCAAGCTCCTACCAAGAGACCCAGTACTTC.

V usage is TRBV4-2 and J usage is TRBJ1-5, with TRBD1 as a possible D gene (5 bases). The CDR3 runs to 15 residues. Germline loops: CDR1 LGHNA, CDR2 YNFKEQ. V lost 0 bases and J 2 bases, leaving 8 bases between the germline ends. CDR3 coding DNA: TGTGCCAGCAGCCAAGATCAAGGGGGCAATCAGCCCCAGCATTTT. Its protein product is CASSQDQGGNQPQHF.

The chain links TRBV28 to TRBJ1-3, with D possibly matching TRBD1 (6 bases). The CDR3 spans 18 residues. V dropped 3 bases and J dropped 2 bases, with 20 bases sitting between them. Germline V CDR1 and CDR2: MDHEN, SYDVKM. The CDR3 region is CASSFWQGRGRPGNTIYF. The CDR3 nucleotides read TGTGCCAGCAGTTTCTGGCAGGGGAGAGGGCGCCCTGGAAACACCATATATTTT.

This sequence joins TRBV7-2 and TRBJ2-1; tentatively, D is TRBD2 (5 bases). This CDR3 is 15 amino acids long. CDR1 and CDR2 from the germline V gene are SGHTA and FQGNSA. Trimming pared 6 bases from V and 2 bases from J, leaving 14 bases between. The CDR3 reads CASSFGDPAYNEQFF. The CDR3 nucleotides are TGTGCCAGCAGTTTCGGGGATCCAGCCTACAATGAGCAGTTCTTC.

The genes are TRBV19 and TRBJ1-4; maybe TRBD1 (5 bases). There are 15 residues in the CDR3. Between the trimmed V and J ends, which lost 1 base and 4 bases, there was a span of 10 bases. Germline V gene lookup returns CDR1 LNHDA and CDR2 SQIVND (reference sequence). CDR3 DNA sequence: TGTGCCAGTAGTATAGTGAACAGGATTAATGAAAAACTGTTTTTT. Encoded protein: CASSIVNRINEKLFF.

This chain joins TRBV5-1 and TRBJ1-3, with 7 bases lining up with TRBD1. This CDR3 contains 15 residues. J lost 0 bases, V lost 1 base, and 1 base had no gene match. The germline V gene encodes CDR1 SGHRS and CDR2 YFSETQ. CDR3 bases: TGCGCCAGCAGCTTGACAGGGGACTCTGGAAACACCATATATTTT. The encoded protein is CASSLTGDSGNTIYF. The full variable domain, with the rest looked up from reference TRBV5-1 and TRBJ1-3, is KAGVTQTPRYLIKTRGQQVTLSCSPISGHRSVSWYQQTPGQGLQFLFEYFSETQRNKGNFPGRFSGRQFSNSRSEMNVSTLELGDSALYLCASSLTGDSGNTIYFGEGSWLTVV.

This clone was seen once. The J gene is TRBJ1-2, the V gene TRBV9, with 10 nucleotides matching TRBD1. V lost 0 bases to trimming and J lost 7 bases; unmatched junction nucleotides: 6. The CDR3 runs 15 residues. Germline assignment: CDR1 SGDLS and CDR2 YYNGEE. The CDR3 sequence is CASSVGWGQGPGYTF. Here the CDR3 DNA reads TGTGCCAGCAGCGTAGGTTGGGGACAGGGGCCTGGCTACACCTTC. Full variable domain (missing parts from reference TRBV9 and TRBJ1-2): DSGVTQTPKHLITATGQRVTLRCSPRSGDLSVYWYQQSLDQGLQFLIQYYNGEERAKGNILERFSAQQFPDLHSELNLSSLELGDSALYFCASSVGWGQGPGYTFGSGTRLTVV.

This clone was observed a handful of times. The chain employs TRBV7-9 and TRBJ1-5, with 9 bases that match TRBD1. CDR1 is SEHNR and CDR2 is FQNEAQ in the germline V gene (reference sequence). The V and J ends lost 3 bases and 3 bases, in that order; junction bases with no gene match: 6. This CDR3 spans 16 amino acids. The DNA for the CDR3 is TGTGCCAGCAGCTTGAGCGGGACAGGGCACAATCAGCCCCAGCATTTT. This encodes CASSLSGTGHNQPQHF.

CDR3 sequence: CASSELATQETQYF. CDR3 DNA: TGTGCCAGCAGCGAACTAGCGACCCAAGAGACCCAGTACTTC. The gene calls are TRBV9 and TRBJ2-5; 7 bases align to TRBD2. The J segment lost 1 base and the V segment lost 3 bases, leaving 3 bases of the junction unmatched. The CDR3 length is 14 residues. Germline CDR1 is SGDLS and CDR2 is YYNGEE. Complete variable domain (other parts from reference TRBV9 and TRBJ2-5): DSGVTQTPKHLITATGQRVTLRCSPRSGDLSVYWYQQSLDQGLQFLIQYYNGEERAKGNILERFSAQQFPDLHSELNLSSLELGDSALYFCASSELATQETQYFGPGTRLLVL.

The chain has TRBV5-1 and TRBJ2-1, with D perhaps matching TRBD2 (5 bases). The germline V gene has CDR1 SGHRS and CDR2 YFSETQ. This CDR3 contains 11 residues. Trimming took off 6 bases at V and 4 bases at J, with 5 bases between the two ends. The chain's CDR3 is CASTGYNEQFF. The CDR3 DNA is TGCGCCAGCACGGGGTACAATGAGCAGTTCTTC. The full variable domain, with the rest looked up from reference TRBV5-1 and TRBJ2-1, is KAGVTQTPRYLIKTRGQQVTLSCSPISGHRSVSWYQQTPGQGLQFLFEYFSETQRNKGNFPGRFSGRQFSNSRSEMNVSTLELGDSALYLCASTGYNEQFFGPGTRLTVL.

The CDR3 sequence: CASSLGGQRWLETQYF. DNA for the CDR3: TGCGCCAGCAGCTTGGGAGGCCAGAGGTGGTTAGAGACCCAGTACTTC. The rearrangement links TRBV5-1 to TRBJ2-5; D unclear. The V gene's germline CDR1 is SGHRS and CDR2 YFSETQ. The CDR3 length is 16 residues. Trimming removed 0 bases from V and 4 bases from J, with 16 bases in between.

The rearrangement links TRBV11-2 to TRBJ2-1; D is possibly TRBD1 (6 bases). This CDR3 spans 16 amino acids. Trimming cost V 5 bases and J 2 bases, with 16 bases left between them. Looked up from germline, CDR1 is SGHAT and CDR2 is FQNNGV. The CDR3 protein is CASSLGAGIAYNEQFF. The CDR3 DNA follows: TGTGCCAGCAGCCTGGGGGCAGGGATTGCCTACAATGAGCAGTTCTTC.

This clone was counted a single time. The V call is TRBV6-5, the J call TRBJ1-6; TRBD1 matches 8 bases. The V segment lost 7 bases and the J segment 6 bases; nucleotides outside the gene matches: 5. Germline V gene sequence: CDR1 MNHEY, CDR2 SVGAGI. This CDR3 contains 14 residues. The CDR3 here is CASIIDRGNSPLHF. The CDR3 DNA sequence: TGTGCCAGCATAATCGACAGGGGTAATTCACCCCTCCACTTT.

The rearrangement joins TRBV15 to TRBJ1-5, with D uncertain. The germline V and J ends were trimmed by 1 base and 11 bases, with 12 bases remaining between them. This CDR3 contains 13 residues. The germline gives CDR1 LNHNV, CDR2 YYDKDF (reference sequence). In DNA form, the CDR3 reads TGTGCCACCAGCAGAGGTACAGCTCGGTCCCAGCATTTT. Translating it yields CATSRGTARSQHF.

This rearrangement joins TRBV28 to TRBJ2-4, with D possibly being TRBD2 (6 bases). The CDR3 extends over 18 amino acids. Germline values: CDR1 MDHEN, CDR2 SYDVKM. V lost 2 bases and J 4 bases, leaving 21 bases between the germline ends. The CDR3 is CASSLRSGTRGSKNIQYF. The CDR3 DNA reads TGTGCCAGCAGTTTAAGATCCGGGACGCGGGGCTCAAAAAACATTCAGTACTTC.

This clone has only one observation. The chain links TRBV9 to TRBJ2-1, with 11 bases fitting TRBD2. The CDR3 covers 16 residues. V lost 3 bases and J lost 7; bases outside the gene matches: 9. CDR1 is SGDLS and CDR2 is YYNGEE in the germline V gene. In DNA, the CDR3 is TGTGCCAGCAGCGGCGCGATAGCGGGAGGGGGGAATGAGCAGTTCTTC. This codes for CASSGAIAGGGNEQFF.